This entry features one T cell receptor beta chain sequence. Antigen unknown. The junction had 10 bases not matched to a gene; V was cut back by 4 bases and J by 4 bases. The germline CDR1 and CDR2 sequences are SGHRS and YFSETQ. CDR3 length equals 15 residues. Profiling relied on immunoSEQ multiplex PCR, and the TCRdb table lists in-frame clones only, not all of them. The sample includes more than 100,000 clones, approximately 90% of them seen just once. This record belongs to a study of T cell responses to AZD1222 COVID-19 vaccine. General study points: In the spike-specific TCR repertoire, nearly half reportedly target unmutated variant regions. At baseline, just 6 or 7 AZD1222 recipients tested seropositive. In a largely white British group with more females than males, clonal diversity was possibly underestimated.

The sequence derives from an adult in good health. The rearrangement joins TRBV5-1 to TRBJ2-7; TRBD1 agrees at 8 bases. The sequencing here drew on peripheral blood, taken on day 0 of AZD1222 vaccination. DNA for the CDR3: TGCGCCAGCAGCATACAGGGGGAAGGAACTTACGAGCAGTACTTC. Translating it yields CASSIQGEGTYEQYF.